One TCR beta chain is described in this entry. The V and J ends lost 0 bases and 4 bases respectively, with 7 bases between them. This CDR3 comprises 13 residues. Germline-derived CDR1 and CDR2 are SGDLS and YYNGEE. This sample was taken from a study of control samples from healthy donors and cancer patients. Measured with immunoSEQ multiplex PCR; TCRdb has only the in-frame clones, and not every one. The sample consists of fewer than 90,000 clones, approximately 89% of them appearing once. The V gene is TRBV9, the J gene TRBJ1-2; unclear D gene. The receptor's source is a man in his fifties or sixties in good health. Sequencing used blood. CDR3 loop: CASSVGGFYGYTF. DNA for the CDR3: TGTGCCAGCAGCGTAGGAGGGTTCTATGGCTACACCTTC.